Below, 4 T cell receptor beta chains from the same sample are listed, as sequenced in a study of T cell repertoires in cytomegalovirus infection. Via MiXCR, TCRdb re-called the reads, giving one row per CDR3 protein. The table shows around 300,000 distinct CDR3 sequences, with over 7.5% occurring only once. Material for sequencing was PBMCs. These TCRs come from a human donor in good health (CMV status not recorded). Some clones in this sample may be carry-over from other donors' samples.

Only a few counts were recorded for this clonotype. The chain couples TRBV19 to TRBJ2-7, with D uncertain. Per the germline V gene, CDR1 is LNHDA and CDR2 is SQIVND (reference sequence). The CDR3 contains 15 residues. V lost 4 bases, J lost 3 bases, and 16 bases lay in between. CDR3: CASSSVWRGRYEQYF. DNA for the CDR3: TGTGCCAGTAGTAGTGTGTGGCGCGGCCGCTACGAGCAGTACTTC.

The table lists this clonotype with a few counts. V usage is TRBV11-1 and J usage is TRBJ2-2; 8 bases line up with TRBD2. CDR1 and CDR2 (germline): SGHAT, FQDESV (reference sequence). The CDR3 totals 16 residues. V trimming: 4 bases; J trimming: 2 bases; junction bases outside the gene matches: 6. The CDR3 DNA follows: TGTGCCAGCAGCTACTCCGTAGCGGGAAACACCGGGGAGCTGTTTTTT. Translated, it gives CASSYSVAGNTGELFF.

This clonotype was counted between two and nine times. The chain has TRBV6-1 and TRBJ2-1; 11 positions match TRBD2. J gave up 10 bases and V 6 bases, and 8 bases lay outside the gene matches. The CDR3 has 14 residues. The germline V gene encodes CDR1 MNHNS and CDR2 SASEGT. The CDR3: CASRLAGGPREQFF. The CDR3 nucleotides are TGTGCCAGCAGATTAGCGGGGGGGCCGAGGGAGCAGTTCTTC.

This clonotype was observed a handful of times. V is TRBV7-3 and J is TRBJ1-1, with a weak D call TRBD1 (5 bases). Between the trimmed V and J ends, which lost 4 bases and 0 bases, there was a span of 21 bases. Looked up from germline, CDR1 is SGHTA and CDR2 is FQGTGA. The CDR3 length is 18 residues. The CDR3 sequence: CASSSLGFRAVMNTEAFF. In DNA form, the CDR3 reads TGTGCCAGCAGCTCTCTGGGGTTCAGGGCAGTCATGAACACTGAAGCTTTCTTT.